This T cell receptor (beta chain) emerged from a study of preoperative IRX-2 immunotherapy in early breast cancer (dated by TCRdb to between 2018 and 2021). The germline V gene gives CDR1 as SGHNT and CDR2 as YENEEA. The CDR3 holds 16 amino acids from the cysteine to the phenylalanine. Just the 48-base CDR3 DNA is kept, in frame starting at base 1. V ends up 3 bases short and J 3 bases short, with an unmatched junction base count of 8. The library came from the immunoSEQ multiplex PCR assay. TCRdb carries this immuneACCESS record with in-frame sequences only. Its versions omit some clonotypes, under half of them owing to an unresolved V gene in the studies checked, with the rest unexplained. This sample holds around 30,000 clones; around 75% were observed only once. 2.2% of the sample rests with the top ten. The meaning of the sample's treatment or condition label: preoperative locoregional IRX-2 cytokine immunotherapy. The samples were obtained from a phase Ib study that tested preoperative, locoregional IRX-2 cytokine immunotherapy designed to prime immune responses. Donors were patients with early-stage breast cancer who received IRX-2 before surgery.

Regarding this clone: Its antigen is unknown. Base qualities were left out, and no much larger clone turns up one base away.

The chain is encoded by TRBV11-3 joined to TRBJ2-3; TRBD2 aligns with 8 central bases. The clonotype originates from a human donor with breast cancer. Source: lymph node tissue, taken before IRX-2 immunotherapy. The CDR3: CASSFSGTSRTDTQYF. The sequenced DNA: TGTGCCAGCAGCTTTTCCGGGACTAGTAGAACAGATACGCAGTATTTT.